This T cell receptor beta chain emerged from a study of beta chain features in type 1 diabetes. General study points: It was among patients, rather than healthy donors, that naive, central memory and Treg TCRB repertoires appeared more similar. All four CD4+ subsets from Type 1 diabetes patients carried moderately but significantly shorter TCRB CDR3s.

The investigators reverse transcribed all of the isolated RNA, so they sequenced expressed TCRB transcripts. Generated by immunoSEQ multiplex PCR, the TCRdb table keeps only in-frame clones and is missing some. The table shows some 70,000 clones, with about 48% occurring only once. This clone was observed a few times. Its cognate antigen is unknown. V lost 1 base and J lost 9; bases outside the gene matches: 5. Germline values: CDR1 SGHRS, CDR2 YFSETQ. This CDR3 is built from 15 residues. This chain joins TRBV5-1 and TRBJ2-2; 11 positions match TRBD2. The sequenced sample was central memory CD4+ T cells from blood. This TCR was sampled from a man under 40 with type 1 diabetes. Here the CDR3 reads CASSLISSGRWELFF. CDR3 coding DNA: TGCGCCAGCAGCTTGATCTCTAGCGGGAGGTGGGAGCTGTTTTTT.